The clone carrying this T cell receptor beta chain was seen many times. TCRdb passed the 5' RACE reads through MiXCR, listing each CDR3 protein once. The top ten hold around 8.1% of the sample, which has roughly 410,000 distinct CDR3 sequences, 24% seen once. The V and J ends lost 6 bases and 2 bases respectively, with 12 bases between them. This CDR3 has 14 amino acids. The sample is drawn from a study of T-cell memory formation after mild COVID-19. The chain couples TRBV12-3 or TRBV12-4 to TRBJ2-3; D not resolved. The source material was PBMCs or a T cell subset sorted from them (not recorded which). This TCR was recovered from an adult woman who had mild COVID-19 (a few samples of this study predate the infection). Cell type and time point are not known. The CDR3: CASSLGSNTDTQYF. The CDR3 coding sequence is TGTGCCAGCAGCTTGGGGTCGAACACAGATACGCAGTATTTT.